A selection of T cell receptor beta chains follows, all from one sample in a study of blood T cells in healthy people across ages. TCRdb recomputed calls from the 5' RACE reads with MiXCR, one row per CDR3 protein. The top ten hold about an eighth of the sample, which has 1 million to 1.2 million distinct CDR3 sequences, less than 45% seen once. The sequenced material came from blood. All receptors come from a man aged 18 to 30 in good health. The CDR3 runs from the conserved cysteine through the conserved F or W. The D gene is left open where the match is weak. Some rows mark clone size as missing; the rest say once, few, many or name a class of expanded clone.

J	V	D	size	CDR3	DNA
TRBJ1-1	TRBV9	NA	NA	CASSVVPRGDTEAFF	TGTGCCAGCAGCGTAGTGCCGCGGGGGGACACTGAAGCTTTCTTT
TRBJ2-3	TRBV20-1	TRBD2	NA	CSAERGTDTQYF	TGCAGTGCGGAGCGGGGAACAGATACGCAGTATTTT
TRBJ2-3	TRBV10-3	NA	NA	CAIRRGADTDTQYF	TGTGCCATCAGACGGGGGGCCGACACAGATACGCAGTATTTT
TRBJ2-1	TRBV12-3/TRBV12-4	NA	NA	CASNPGGPPQETQFF	TGTGCCAGCAACCCAGGTGGGCCACCACAAGAGACCCAGTTCTTC
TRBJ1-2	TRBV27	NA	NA	CASSSRVAPPHYDYTF	TGTGCCAGCAGTTCCCGGGTCGCCCCACCTCACTATGACTACACCTTC
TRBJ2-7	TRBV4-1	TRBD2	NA	CASSQWASGGASYNEQYF	TGCGCCAGCAGCCAATGGGCTAGCGGGGGGGCCTCCTACAATGAGCAGTACTTC
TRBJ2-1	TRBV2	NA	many	CASQTASSYNEQFF	TGTGCCAGCCAGACAGCCAGCTCCTACAATGAGCAGTTCTTC
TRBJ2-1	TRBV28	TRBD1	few	CASSTTGTGRYNEQFF	TGTGCCAGCAGTACAACCGGGACAGGCCGGTACAATGAGCAGTTCTTC
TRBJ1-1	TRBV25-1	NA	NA	CASSESRGLNTEAFF	TGTGCCAGCAGTGAATCTAGGGGGTTAAACACTGAAGCTTTCTTT
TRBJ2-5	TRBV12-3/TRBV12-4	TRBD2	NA	CASSLGGTSGKETQYF	TGTGCCAGCAGTTTAGGCGGGACTAGCGGGAAAGAGACCCAGTACTTC
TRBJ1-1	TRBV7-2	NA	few	CASSPPPLNTEAFF	TGTGCCAGCAGCCCGCCTCCGCTGAACACTGAAGCTTTCTTT
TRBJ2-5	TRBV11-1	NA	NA	CASSSHTGRGNEQYF	TGTGCCAGCAGCTCCCACACCGGCAGGGGCAATGAGCAGTACTTC
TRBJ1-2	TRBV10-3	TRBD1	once	CATGGRGFDGYTF	TGTGCCACCGGAGGCAGGGGGTTTGATGGCTACACCTTC
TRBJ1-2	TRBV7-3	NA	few	CASSTHPDGADGYTF	TGTGCCAGCAGCACTCACCCGGACGGGGCTGATGGCTACACCTTC
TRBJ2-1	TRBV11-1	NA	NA	CASSLVRTVLSNEQFF	TGTGCCAGCAGCTTAGTTAGGACAGTCCTCTCCAATGAGCAGTTCTTC
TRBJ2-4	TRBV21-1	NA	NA	CASQEDRGIQYF	TGTGCCAGTCAAGAAGACCGGGGCATTCAGTACTTC
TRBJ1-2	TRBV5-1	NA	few	CASSVGQGGYTF	TGCGCCAGCAGCGTTGGCCAGGGGGGCTACACCTTC
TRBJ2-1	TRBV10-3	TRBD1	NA	CAISAGQVGEQFF	TGTGCCATCAGTGCGGGACAGGTCGGTGAGCAGTTCTTC
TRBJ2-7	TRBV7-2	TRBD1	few	CASSFMTGTGNEQYF	TGTGCCAGCAGCTTTATGACCGGGACAGGGAACGAGCAGTACTTC
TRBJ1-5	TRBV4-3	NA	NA	CASSQELGVGQPQHF	TGCGCCAGCAGCCAAGAGTTGGGGGTTGGGCAGCCCCAGCATTTT
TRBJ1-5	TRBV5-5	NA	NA	CASSLKGVRQPQHF	TGTGCCAGCAGCTTAAAAGGGGTTCGTCAGCCCCAGCATTTT
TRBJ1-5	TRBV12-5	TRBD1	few	CASGPGQGAIKYQPQHF	TGTGCTAGTGGACCGGGACAGGGGGCCATAAAATATCAGCCCCAGCATTTT
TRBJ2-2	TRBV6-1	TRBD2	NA	CASSAPSGLNTGELFF	TGTGCCAGCAGTGCGCCTAGCGGTTTGAACACCGGGGAGCTGTTTTTT
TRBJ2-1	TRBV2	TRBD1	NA	CAGKDRGHDEQFF	TGTGCCGGCAAAGACAGGGGCCACGATGAGCAGTTCTTC
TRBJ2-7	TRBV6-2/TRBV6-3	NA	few	CASSYSAGREQYF	TGTGCCAGCAGTTACTCGGCCGGGCGCGAGCAGTACTTC
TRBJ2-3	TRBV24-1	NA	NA	CATGDKDTDTQYF	TGTGCCACCGGGGACAAGGACACAGATACGCAGTATTTT
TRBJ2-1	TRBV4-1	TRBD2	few	CASSLRGENSYNEQFF	TGCGCCAGCAGCCTTCGGGGGGAAAACTCCTACAATGAGCAGTTCTTC
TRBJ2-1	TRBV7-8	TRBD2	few	CASSLRLAGNEQFF	TGTGCCAGCAGCTTGCGGCTAGCGGGTAATGAGCAGTTCTTC
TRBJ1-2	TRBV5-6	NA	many	CASSLGETYGYTF	TGTGCCAGCAGCTTGGGGGAGACTTATGGCTACACCTTC
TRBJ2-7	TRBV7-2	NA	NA	CASSLAQHSYEQYF	TGTGCCAGCAGCTTAGCCCAGCACTCCTACGAGCAGTACTTC
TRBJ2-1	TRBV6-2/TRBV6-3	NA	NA	CASSPRDVYNEQFF	TGTGCCAGCAGTCCCCGGGACGTTTACAATGAGCAGTTCTTC
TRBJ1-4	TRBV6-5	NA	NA	CASSPRGIEKLFF	TGTGCCAGCTCGCCACGGGGGATAGAAAAACTGTTTTTT
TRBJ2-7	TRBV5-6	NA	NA	CASSLLEEQYF	TGTGCCAGCAGCCTCCTGGAGGAGCAGTACTTC
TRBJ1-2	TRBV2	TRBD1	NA	CASSTGTGGVCTF	TGTGCCAGCAGTACCGGGACAGGGGGCGTGTGCACCTTC
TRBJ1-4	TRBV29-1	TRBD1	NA	CSVATGGATNEKLFF	TGCAGCGTCGCGACAGGGGGGGCAACTAATGAAAAACTGTTTTTT
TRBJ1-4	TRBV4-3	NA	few	CASSPVGGQAEKLFF	TGCGCCAGCAGCCCTGTTGGAGGGCAGGCGGAAAAACTGTTTTTT
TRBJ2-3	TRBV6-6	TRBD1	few	CASSYSETGDSTDTQYF	TGTGCCAGCAGTTACTCCGAAACAGGGGACAGCACAGATACGCAGTATTTT
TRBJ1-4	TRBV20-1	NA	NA	CSATSQGREKLFF	TGCAGTGCAACAAGTCAGGGCCGCGAAAAACTGTTTTTT
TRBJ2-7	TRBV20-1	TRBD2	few	CSALRTSAAYEQYF	TGCAGTGCCCTTAGGACTAGCGCGGCCTACGAGCAGTACTTC
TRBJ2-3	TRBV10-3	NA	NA	CAISGQTETSTDTQYF	TGTGCCATCAGTGGCCAGACAGAGACTAGCACAGATACGCAGTATTTT
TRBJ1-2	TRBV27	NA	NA	CASSSDGRLYGYTF	TGTGCCAGCAGTTCCGACGGACGGCTTTATGGCTACACCTTC
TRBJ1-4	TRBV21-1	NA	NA	CAALGGAREKLFF	TGTGCCGCACTGGGGGGGGCACGAGAAAAACTGTTTTTT
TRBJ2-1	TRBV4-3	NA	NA	CASSQDMALLYNEQFF	TGCGCCAGCAGCCAAGATATGGCTCTCCTCTACAATGAGCAGTTCTTC
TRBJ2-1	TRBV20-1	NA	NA	CSASKDSFVGPNEQFF	TGCAGTGCTAGTAAGGACTCCTTCGTAGGGCCGAATGAGCAGTTCTTC
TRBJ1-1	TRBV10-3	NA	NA	CAISSPDMGLFNTEAFF	TGTGCCATCAGTTCCCCGGACATGGGGCTTTTCAACACTGAAGCTTTCTTT
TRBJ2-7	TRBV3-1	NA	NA	CASSDRSSYEQYF	TGTGCCAGCAGCGACCGTAGCTCCTACGAGCAGTACTTC
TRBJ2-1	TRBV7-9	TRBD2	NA	CASSRPRLAGGIYNEQFF	TGTGCCAGCAGCCGACCTCGACTAGCGGGGGGCATCTACAATGAGCAGTTCTTC
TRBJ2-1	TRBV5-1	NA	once	CASSLDSSRVADNEQFF	TGCGCCAGCAGCTTGGATTCGTCCAGGGTAGCAGACAATGAGCAGTTCTTC
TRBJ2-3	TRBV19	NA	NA	CATRTATDTQYF	TGTGCCACCCGGACAGCCACAGATACGCAGTATTTT
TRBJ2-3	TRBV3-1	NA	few	CASSQGAGSSTDTQYF	TGTGCCAGCAGCCAAGGGGCGGGATCCAGCACAGATACGCAGTATTTT